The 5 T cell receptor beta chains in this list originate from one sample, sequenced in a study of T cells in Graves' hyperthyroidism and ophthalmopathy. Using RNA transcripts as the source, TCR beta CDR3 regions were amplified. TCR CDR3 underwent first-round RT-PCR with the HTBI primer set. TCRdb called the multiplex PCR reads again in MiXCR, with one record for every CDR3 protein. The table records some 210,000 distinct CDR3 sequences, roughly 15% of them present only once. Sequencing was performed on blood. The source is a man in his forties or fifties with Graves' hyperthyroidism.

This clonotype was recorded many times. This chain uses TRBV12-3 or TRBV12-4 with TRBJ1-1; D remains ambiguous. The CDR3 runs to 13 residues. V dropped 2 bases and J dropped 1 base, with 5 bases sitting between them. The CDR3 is CASSLSKNTEAFF. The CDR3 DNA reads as TGTGCCAGCAGTTTAAGCAAGAACACTGAAGCTTTCTTT.

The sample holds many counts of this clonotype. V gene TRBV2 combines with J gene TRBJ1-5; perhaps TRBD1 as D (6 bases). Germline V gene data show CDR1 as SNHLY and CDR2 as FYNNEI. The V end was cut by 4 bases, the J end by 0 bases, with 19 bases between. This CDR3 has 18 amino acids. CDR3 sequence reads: CASSVAAGAGDSNQPQHF. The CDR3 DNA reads TGTGCCAGCAGTGTGGCAGCCGGGGCAGGGGATAGCAATCAGCCCCAGCATTTT.

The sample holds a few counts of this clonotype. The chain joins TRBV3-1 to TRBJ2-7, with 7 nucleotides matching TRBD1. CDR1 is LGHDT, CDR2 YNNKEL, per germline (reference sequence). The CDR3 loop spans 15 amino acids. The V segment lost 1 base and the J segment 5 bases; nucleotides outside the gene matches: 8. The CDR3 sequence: CASSQGWGQSNEQYF. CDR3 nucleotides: TGTGCCAGCAGCCAAGGTTGGGGACAGTCCAACGAGCAGTACTTC.

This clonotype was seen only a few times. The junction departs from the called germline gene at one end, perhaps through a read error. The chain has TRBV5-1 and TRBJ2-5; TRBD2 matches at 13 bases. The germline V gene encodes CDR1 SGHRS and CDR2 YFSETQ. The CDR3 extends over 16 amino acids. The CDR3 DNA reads TGTGCCAGCAGCATAGGGACTAGCGGGATTGGGGAGACCCAGTACTTC. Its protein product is CASSIGTSGIGETQYF.

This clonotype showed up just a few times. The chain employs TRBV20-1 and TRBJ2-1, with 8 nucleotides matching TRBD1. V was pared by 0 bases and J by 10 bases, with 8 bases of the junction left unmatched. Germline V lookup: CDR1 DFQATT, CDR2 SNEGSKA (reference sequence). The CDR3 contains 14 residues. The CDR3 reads CSAREWGPGGEQFF. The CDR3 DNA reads TGCAGTGCTAGAGAATGGGGACCAGGGGGCGAGCAGTTCTTC.